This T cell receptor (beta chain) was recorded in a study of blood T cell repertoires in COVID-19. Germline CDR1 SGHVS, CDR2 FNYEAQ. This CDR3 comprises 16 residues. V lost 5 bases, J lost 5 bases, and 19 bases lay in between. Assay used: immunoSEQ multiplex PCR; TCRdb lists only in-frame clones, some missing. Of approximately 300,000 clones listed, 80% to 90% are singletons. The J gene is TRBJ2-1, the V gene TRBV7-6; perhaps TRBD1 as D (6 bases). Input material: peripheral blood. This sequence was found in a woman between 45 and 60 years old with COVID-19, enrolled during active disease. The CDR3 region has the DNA TGTGCCAGCAGCCCAGGGGCCGACATACCCGACAATGAGCAGTTCTTC. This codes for CASSPGADIPDNEQFF.